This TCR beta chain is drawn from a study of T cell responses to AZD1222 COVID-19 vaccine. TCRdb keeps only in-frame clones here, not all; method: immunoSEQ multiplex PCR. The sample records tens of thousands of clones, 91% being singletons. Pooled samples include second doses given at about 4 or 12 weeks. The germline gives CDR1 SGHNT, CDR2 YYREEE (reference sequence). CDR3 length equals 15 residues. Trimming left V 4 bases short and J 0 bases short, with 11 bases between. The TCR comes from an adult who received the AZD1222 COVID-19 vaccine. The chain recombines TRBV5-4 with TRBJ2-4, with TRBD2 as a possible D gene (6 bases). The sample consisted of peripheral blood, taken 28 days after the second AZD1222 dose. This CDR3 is CASSGGNQAKNIQYF. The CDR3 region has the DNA TGTGCCAGCAGCGGGGGGAATCAAGCCAAAAACATTCAGTACTTC.